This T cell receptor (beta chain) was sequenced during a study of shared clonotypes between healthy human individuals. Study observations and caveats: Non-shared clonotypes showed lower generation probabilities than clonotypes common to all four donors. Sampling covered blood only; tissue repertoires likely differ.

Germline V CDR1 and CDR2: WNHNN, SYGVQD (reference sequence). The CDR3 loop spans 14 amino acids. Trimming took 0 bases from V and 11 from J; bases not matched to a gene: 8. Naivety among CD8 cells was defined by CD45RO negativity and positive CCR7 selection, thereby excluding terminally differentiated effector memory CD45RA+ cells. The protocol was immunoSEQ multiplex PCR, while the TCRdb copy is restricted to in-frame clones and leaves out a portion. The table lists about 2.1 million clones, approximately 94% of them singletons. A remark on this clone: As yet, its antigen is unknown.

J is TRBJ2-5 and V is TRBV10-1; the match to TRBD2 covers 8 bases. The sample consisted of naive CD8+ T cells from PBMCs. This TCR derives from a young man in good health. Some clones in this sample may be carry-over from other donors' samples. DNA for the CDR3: TGCGCCAGCAGTGAGTCAAGCGGGAGCCCTCGGCAGTACTTC. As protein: CASSESSGSPRQYF.